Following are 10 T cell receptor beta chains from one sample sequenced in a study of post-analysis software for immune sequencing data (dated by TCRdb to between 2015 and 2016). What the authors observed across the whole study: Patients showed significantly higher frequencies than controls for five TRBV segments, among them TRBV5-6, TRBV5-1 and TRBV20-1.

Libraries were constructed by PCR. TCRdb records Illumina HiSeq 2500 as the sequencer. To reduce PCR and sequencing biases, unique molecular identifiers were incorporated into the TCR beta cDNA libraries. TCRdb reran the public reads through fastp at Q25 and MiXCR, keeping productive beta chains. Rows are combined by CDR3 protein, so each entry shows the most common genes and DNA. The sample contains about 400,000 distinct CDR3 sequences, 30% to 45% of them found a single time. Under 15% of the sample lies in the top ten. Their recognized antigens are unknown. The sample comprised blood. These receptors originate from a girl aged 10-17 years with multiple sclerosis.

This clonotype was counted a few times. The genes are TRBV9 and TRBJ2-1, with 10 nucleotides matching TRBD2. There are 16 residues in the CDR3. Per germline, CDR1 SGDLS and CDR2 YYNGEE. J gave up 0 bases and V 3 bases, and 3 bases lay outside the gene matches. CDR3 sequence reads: CASSEGLASSYNEQFF. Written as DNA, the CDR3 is TGTGCCAGCAGCGAGGGACTAGCGAGCTCCTACAATGAGCAGTTCTTC.

Here the CDR3 reads CASSYLDRVGEDEQFF. The CDR3 DNA is TGTGCCAGCAGTTACCTCGACAGGGTGGGTGAGGATGAGCAGTTCTTC. The V call is TRBV6-2 or TRBV6-3, the J call TRBJ2-1, with TRBD1 matching 7 bases. This CDR3 comprises 16 residues. In germline, CDR1 is MNHEY, CDR2 SVGEGT. The trim removed 2 bases at V and 8 bases at J, leaving 12 bases unmatched.

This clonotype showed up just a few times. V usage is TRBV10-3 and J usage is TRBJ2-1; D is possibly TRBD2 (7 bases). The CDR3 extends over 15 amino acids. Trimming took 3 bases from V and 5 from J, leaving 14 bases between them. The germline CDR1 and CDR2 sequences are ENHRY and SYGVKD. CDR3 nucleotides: TGTGCCATCAGTGACTGGCGGGGGCCAAACAATGAGCAGTTCTTC. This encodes CAISDWRGPNNEQFF.

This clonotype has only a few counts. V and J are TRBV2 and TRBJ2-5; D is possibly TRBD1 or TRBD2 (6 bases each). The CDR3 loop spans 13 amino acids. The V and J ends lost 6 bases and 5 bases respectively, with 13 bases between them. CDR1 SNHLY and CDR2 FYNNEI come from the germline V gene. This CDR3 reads CASRPGARETQYF. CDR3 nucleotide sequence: TGTGCCAGCAGACCGGGGGCGCGGGAGACCCAGTACTTC. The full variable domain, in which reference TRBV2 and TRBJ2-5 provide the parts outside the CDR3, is EPEVTQTPSHQVTQMGQEVILRCVPISNHLYFYWYRQILGQKVEFLVSFYNNEISEKSEIFDDQFSVERPDGSNFTLKIRSTKLEDSAMYFCASRPGARETQYFGPGTRLLVL.

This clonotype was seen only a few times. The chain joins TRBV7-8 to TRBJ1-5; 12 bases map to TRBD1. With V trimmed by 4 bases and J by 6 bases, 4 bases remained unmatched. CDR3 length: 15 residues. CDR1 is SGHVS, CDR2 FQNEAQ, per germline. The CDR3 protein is CASSSGQGAGQPQHF. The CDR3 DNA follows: TGTGCCAGCAGCTCGGGACAGGGGGCTGGTCAGCCCCAGCATTTT.

In DNA form, the CDR3 reads TGTGCCAGCAGCCAAGATCAGGGGGGACAAGGCACTGAAGCTTTCTTT. Its translation: CASSQDQGGQGTEAFF. V is TRBV3-1 and J is TRBJ1-1, with TRBD1 matching 7 bases. V was pared by 0 bases and J by 4 bases, with 8 bases of the junction left unmatched. From germline, CDR1 is LGHDT and CDR2 YNNKEL (reference sequence). The length of the CDR3 is 16 residues.

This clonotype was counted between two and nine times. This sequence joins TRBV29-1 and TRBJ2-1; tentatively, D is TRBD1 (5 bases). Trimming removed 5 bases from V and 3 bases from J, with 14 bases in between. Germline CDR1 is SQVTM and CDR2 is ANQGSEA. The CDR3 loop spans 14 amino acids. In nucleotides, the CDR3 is TGCAGCGTTAGCCGAGACAGCTACTACAATGAGCAGTTCTTC. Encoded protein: CSVSRDSYYNEQFF.

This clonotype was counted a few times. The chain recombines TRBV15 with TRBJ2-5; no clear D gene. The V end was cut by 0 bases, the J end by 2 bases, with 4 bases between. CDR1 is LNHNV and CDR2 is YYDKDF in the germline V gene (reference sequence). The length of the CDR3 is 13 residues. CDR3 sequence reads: CATSRDRQETQYF. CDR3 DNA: TGTGCCACCAGCAGAGATCGTCAAGAGACCCAGTACTTC. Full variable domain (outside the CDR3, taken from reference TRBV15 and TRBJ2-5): DAMVIQNPRYQVTQFGKPVTLSCSQTLNHNVMYWYQQKSSQAPKLLFHYYDKDFNNEADTPDNFQSRRPNTSFCFLDIRSPGLGDTAMYLCATSRDRQETQYFGPGTRLLVL.

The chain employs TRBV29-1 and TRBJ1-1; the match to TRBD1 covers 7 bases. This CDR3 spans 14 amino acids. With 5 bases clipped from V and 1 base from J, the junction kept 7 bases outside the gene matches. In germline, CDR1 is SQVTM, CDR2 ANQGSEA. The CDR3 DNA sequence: TGCAGCGTTTTGACAGGGCGCCCGAACACTGAAGCTTTCTTT. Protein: CSVLTGRPNTEAFF. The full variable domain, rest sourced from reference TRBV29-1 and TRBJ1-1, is SAVISQKPSRDICQRGTSLTIQCQVDSQVTMMFWYRQQPGQSLTLIATANQGSEATYESGFVIDKFPISRPNLTFSTLTVSNMSPEDSSIYLCSVLTGRPNTEAFFGQGTRLTVV.

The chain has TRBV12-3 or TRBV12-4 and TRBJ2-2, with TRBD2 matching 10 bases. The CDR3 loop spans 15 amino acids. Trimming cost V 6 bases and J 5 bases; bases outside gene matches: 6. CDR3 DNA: TGTGCCAGCAGCCGGACTAGCGGATGGACCGGGGAGCTGTTTTTT. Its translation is CASSRTSGWTGELFF.